One and the same sample provided the 10 T cell receptor beta chains below, sequenced in a study of graft-versus-host responses after intestinal transplantation. Here immunoSEQ multiplex PCR was the method, and the copy in TCRdb shows in-frame clones only, minus some. The table has about 25,000 clones, around 94% seen once; the top ten hold about 0.52%. The sample consisted of PBMCs, taken 156 days after intestinal transplant. The receptors derive from a human patient who received an intestinal transplant, so some T cells may come from the graft donor.

CDR3 residues: CASTSPPGQGSTEAFF. Written as DNA, the CDR3 is TGTGCCAGTACCTCCCCCCCGGGACAGGGATCCACTGAAGCTTTCTTT. The chain recombines TRBV19 with TRBJ1-1, with 9 positions matching TRBD1. Germline CDR1 LNHDA, CDR2 SQIVND (reference sequence). J lost 4 bases, V lost 7 bases, and 13 bases had no gene match. This CDR3 spans 16 amino acids.

The rearrangement links TRBV7-2 to TRBJ1-4, with TRBD1 matching over 12 bases. Germline values: CDR1 SGHTA, CDR2 FQGNSA. This CDR3 has 16 residues. V lost 3 bases and J lost 8; bases outside the gene matches: 7. The CDR3 loop reads CASSFGGTGGREKLFF. CDR3 DNA: TGTGCCAGCAGCTTTGGCGGGACAGGGGGCCGCGAAAAACTGTTTTTT.

The chain links TRBV15 to TRBJ1-3; D is unresolved. This CDR3 contains 14 residues. The ends were cut back, 4 bases at V and 0 bases at J, with 7 bases in the middle. Germline-derived CDR1 and CDR2 are LNHNV and YYDKDF (reference sequence). In DNA form, the CDR3 reads TGTGCCACCAGCACAGAACACTCTGGAAACACCATATATTTT. This gives the protein CATSTEHSGNTIYF.

The rearrangement joins TRBV7-9 to TRBJ2-3; D possibly corresponds to TRBD2 (7 bases). Germline CDR1 reads SEHNR; CDR2 reads FQNEAQ (reference sequence). The V end lost 1 base, the J end lost 10 bases, and 9 bases lay between the germline ends. The CDR3 sequence is 12 residues long. The CDR3 reads CASSLEGGAQYF. DNA for the CDR3: TGTGCCAGCAGCTTAGAAGGGGGGGCGCAGTATTTT.

The genes are TRBV4-1 and TRBJ2-1; D may be TRBD2 (7 bases). Germline V CDR1 and CDR2: MGHRA, YSYEKL. The ends were cut back, 0 bases at V and 9 bases at J, with 18 bases in the middle. The CDR3 contains 16 residues. The CDR3 DNA sequence: TGCGCCAGCAGCCAAGACCTGGGGGGGGGCGGTAGTGAGCAGTTCTTC. As protein: CASSQDLGGGGSEQFF.

This clone was seen only once. This chain joins TRBV18 and TRBJ2-5; 8 positions agree with TRBD1. V lost 0 bases, J lost 5 bases, and 17 bases stayed unmatched. The CDR3 consists of 19 residues. Per germline, CDR1 KGHSH and CDR2 LQKENI. The CDR3 DNA is TGTGCCAGCTCACCACCCGGGATGTCCTACAGGGGGTTCGGGGAGACCCAGTACTTC. Amino acid sequence: CASSPPGMSYRGFGETQYF.

This chain joins TRBV19 and TRBJ2-7; 9 positions match TRBD1. The V and J ends lost 5 bases and 1 base, in that order; junction bases with no gene match: 3. CDR1 LNHDA and CDR2 SQIVND come from the germline V gene (reference sequence). The CDR3 has 14 residues. CDR3 sequence reads: CASSVGQGSYEQYF. Written as DNA, the CDR3 is TGTGCCAGTAGTGTAGGACAGGGGTCCTACGAGCAGTACTTC.

This clone showed up just once. The chain is built from TRBV6-5 and TRBJ2-7; TRBD2 matches 7 bases. Germline V CDR1 and CDR2: MNHEY, SVGAGI. With 4 bases clipped from V and 2 bases from J, the junction kept 11 bases outside the gene matches. The CDR3 length is 16 residues. The CDR3 DNA sequence: TGTGCCAGCAGTTTTATAGCGGGCCCCGGCGCCTACGAGCAGTACTTC. Translated, it gives CASSFIAGPGAYEQYF.

The V and J genes are TRBV7-2 and TRBJ1-1; D call uncertain. The V gene's germline CDR1 is SGHTA and CDR2 FQGNSA. This CDR3 spans 14 amino acids. V dropped 1 base and J dropped 0 bases, with 6 bases sitting between them. The CDR3, as DNA: TGTGCCAGCAGCTTAGTCCTCCTGAACACTGAAGCTTTCTTT. Its protein is CASSLVLLNTEAFF.

The J gene is TRBJ1-6, the V gene TRBV7-6, with D hard to call. CDR1 is SGHVS and CDR2 is FNYEAQ in the germline V gene. CDR3 length equals 13 residues. Trimming stripped 1 base from V and 10 bases from J, with 8 bases between. CDR3 DNA sequence: TGTGCCAGCAGCTTAGGCAGAGGATCACCCCTCCACTTT. Encoded protein: CASSLGRGSPLHF.